Included here is one T cell receptor (beta chain) sequence, with context. Its antigen is not known. The data were obtained in a study of T cell repertoires in cytomegalovirus infection. Study information: Both CMV infection and a matching HLA type were indicated by public TCR beta signatures.

Study-level points and caveats: HLA-C-restricted CMV clonotypes gave the most frequent clonotype in two of eight donors.

TCRdb fed the reads into MiXCR, producing one record per CDR3 protein. Of some 800,000 distinct CDR3 sequences listed, approximately 32% are singletons. The CDR3 consists of 15 residues. Germline V gives CDR1 LNHDA, CDR2 SQIVND (reference sequence). Trimming pared 5 bases from V and 4 bases from J, leaving 16 bases between. Material: cultured CD8+ T cells from PBMCs, obtained from culture after CMV antigen stimulation. The source is a human donor in good health (CMV status not recorded). Some clones in this sample may be carry-over from other donors' samples. The chain employs TRBV19 and TRBJ2-3; D is unresolved. The CDR3 here is CASSVDLRMADTQYF. CDR3 bases: TGTGCCAGTAGTGTGGATTTAAGGATGGCAGATACGCAGTATTTT.